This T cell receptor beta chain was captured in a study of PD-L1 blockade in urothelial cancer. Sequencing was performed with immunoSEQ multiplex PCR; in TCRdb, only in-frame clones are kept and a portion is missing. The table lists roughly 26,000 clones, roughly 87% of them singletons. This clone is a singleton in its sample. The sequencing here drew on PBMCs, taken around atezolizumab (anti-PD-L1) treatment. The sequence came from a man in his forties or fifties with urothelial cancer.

The CDR3 DNA is TGTGCCACCAGCAGAGATAGCGGGCTTAACAATGAGCAGTTCTTC. As protein: CATSRDSGLNNEQFF. The chain uses TRBV15 and TRBJ2-1; 7 bases map to TRBD2. Germline loops: CDR1 LNHNV, CDR2 YYDKDF (reference sequence). The length of the CDR3 is 15 residues. J lost 5 bases, V lost 0 bases, and 4 bases had no gene match.